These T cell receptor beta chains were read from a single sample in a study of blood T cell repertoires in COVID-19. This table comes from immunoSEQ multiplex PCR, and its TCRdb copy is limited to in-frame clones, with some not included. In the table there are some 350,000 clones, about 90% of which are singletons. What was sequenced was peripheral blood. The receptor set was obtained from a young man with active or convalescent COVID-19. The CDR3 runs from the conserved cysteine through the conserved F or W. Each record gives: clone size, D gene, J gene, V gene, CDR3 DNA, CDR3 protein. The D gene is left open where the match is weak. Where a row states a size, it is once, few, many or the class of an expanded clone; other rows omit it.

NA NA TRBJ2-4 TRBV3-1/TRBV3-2 TGTGCCAGCAGCCAAGTTACAACATGGGCCAAAAACATTCAGTACTTC CASSQVTTWAKNIQYF
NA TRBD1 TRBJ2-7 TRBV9 TGTGCCAGCAGCGTAGAAATAGGGACAGACCTTCGGGAGCAGTACTTC CASSVEIGTDLREQYF
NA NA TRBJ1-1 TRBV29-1 TGCAGCGTAACGATGGGACAGAACACTGAAGCTTTCTTT CSVTMGQNTEAFF
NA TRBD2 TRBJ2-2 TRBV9 TGTGCCAGCAGCGTGGGACTAGCGGGAGGGCCGGGCACCGGGGAGCTGTTTTTT CASSVGLAGGPGTGELFF
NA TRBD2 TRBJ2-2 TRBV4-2 TGTGCCAGCAGCCAAGTGACTAGCGGGGAATACTCGAGGACCGGGGAGCTGTTTTTT CASSQVTSGEYSRTGELFF
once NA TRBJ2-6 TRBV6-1 TGTGCCAGCAGTGACGTGCCCACTGGGGCCAACGTGCTGACTTTC CASSDVPTGANVLTF
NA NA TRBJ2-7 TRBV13 TGTGCCAGCAGCTTAGGCGGGGGTAGCTCCTACGAGCAGTACTTC CASSLGGGSSYEQYF
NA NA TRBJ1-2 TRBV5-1 TGCGCCAGCAGCTGGGACATTTCTAACTATGGCTACACCTTC CASSWDISNYGYTF
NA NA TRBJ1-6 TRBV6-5 TGTGCCAGCAGTCTCAGGGGTGACAATTCACCCCTCCACTTT CASSLRGDNSPLHF
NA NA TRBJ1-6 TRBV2 TGTGCCAGCAGCAGGGGACTAAATTCACCCCTCCACTTT CASSRGLNSPLHF
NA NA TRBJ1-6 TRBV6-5 TGTGCCAGCTTCAGGGGCCTTAATTCACCCCTCCACTTT CASFRGLNSPLHF
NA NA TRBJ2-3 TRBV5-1 TGCGCCAGCAGCTTGGTAATCTCAGATACGCAGTATTTT CASSLVISDTQYF
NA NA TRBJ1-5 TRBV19 TGTGCCAGCGGGCGGGGCAATCAGCCCCAGCATTTT CASGRGNQPQHF
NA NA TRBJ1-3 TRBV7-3 TGTGCCAGCAGCTTAACGCCGGGGGCTGGAAACACCATATATTTT CASSLTPGAGNTIYF
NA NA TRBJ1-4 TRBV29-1 TGCAGCGTCGGAGGAGTGGGAACTAATGAAAAACTGTTTTTT CSVGGVGTNEKLFF
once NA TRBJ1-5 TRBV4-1 TGCGCCAGCAGCCAAGATGGCGGTCCCGCATTCCCCCAGCATTTT CASSQDGGPAFPQHF
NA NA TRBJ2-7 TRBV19 TGTGCCAGTAGTTCAGGGGCCCTAGAGCAGTACTTC CASSSGALEQYF
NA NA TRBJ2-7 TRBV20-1 TGCAGTGCCAAGGAGGTGAGGGAGCAGTACTTC CSAKEVREQYF
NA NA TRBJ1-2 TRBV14 TGTGCCAGCAGCCAAGTGTCCAAATTGTATGGCTACACCTTC CASSQVSKLYGYTF
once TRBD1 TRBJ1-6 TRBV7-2 TGTGCCAGCAGCTTAGGGACAGGGCTTAATTCACCCCTCCACTTT CASSLGTGLNSPLHF
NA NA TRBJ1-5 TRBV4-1 TGCGCCAGCAGCCATTCGGGGAATAGCAATCAGCCCCAGCATTTT CASSHSGNSNQPQHF
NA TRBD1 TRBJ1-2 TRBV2 TGTGCCAGCAGTACCGGGACAGGTGGTGGCTACACCTTC CASSTGTGGGYTF
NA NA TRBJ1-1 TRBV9 TGTGCCAGCAGCTGTCGGGACAACGCAATGAACACTGAAGCTTTCTTT CASSCRDNAMNTEAFF
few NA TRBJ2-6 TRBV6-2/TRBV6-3 TGTGCCAGCAGCCTTCTCTCTGGGGCCAACGTGCTGACTTTC CASSLLSGANVLTF
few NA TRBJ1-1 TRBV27 TGTGCCAGCAGTTGGGGAGGGGCCCCCACTGAAGCTTTCTTT CASSWGGAPTEAFF
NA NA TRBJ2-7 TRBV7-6 TGTGCCAGCAGCCGCGATCGAGGATCGTGGTCCTACGAGCAGTACTTC CASSRDRGSWSYEQYF